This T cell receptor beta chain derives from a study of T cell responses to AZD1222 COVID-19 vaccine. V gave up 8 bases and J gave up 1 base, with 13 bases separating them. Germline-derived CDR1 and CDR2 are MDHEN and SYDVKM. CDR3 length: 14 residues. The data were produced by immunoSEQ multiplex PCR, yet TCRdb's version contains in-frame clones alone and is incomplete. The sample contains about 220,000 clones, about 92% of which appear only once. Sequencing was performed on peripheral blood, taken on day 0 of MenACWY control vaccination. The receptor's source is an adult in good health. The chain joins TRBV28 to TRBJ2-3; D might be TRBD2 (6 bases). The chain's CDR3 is CASREGGGTDTQYF. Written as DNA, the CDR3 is TGTGCCAGCCGCGAAGGCGGGGGCACAGATACGCAGTATTTT.